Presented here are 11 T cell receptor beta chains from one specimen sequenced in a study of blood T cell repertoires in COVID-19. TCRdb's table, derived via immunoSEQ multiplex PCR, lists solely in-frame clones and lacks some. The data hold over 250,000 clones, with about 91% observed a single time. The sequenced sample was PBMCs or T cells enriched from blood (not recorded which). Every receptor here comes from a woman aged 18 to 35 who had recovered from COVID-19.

CDR3 in amino acids: CASRPGGGYEQYF. CDR3 DNA: TGTGCCAGCAGACCGGGGGGAGGCTACGAGCAGTACTTC. The rearrangement uses TRBV28 and TRBJ2-7; 7 nucleotides line up with TRBD2. Germline loops: CDR1 MDHEN, CDR2 SYDVKM. V lost 6 bases to trimming and J lost 3 bases; unmatched junction nucleotides: 5. The CDR3 is 13 residues long.

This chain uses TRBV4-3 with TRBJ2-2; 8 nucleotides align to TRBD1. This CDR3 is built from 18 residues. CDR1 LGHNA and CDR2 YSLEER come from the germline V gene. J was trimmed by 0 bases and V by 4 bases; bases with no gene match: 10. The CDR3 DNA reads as TGCGCCAGCAGCCGGCGGACAGGGTCCAGGACGAACACCGGGGAGCTGTTTTTT. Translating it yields CASSRRTGSRTNTGELFF.

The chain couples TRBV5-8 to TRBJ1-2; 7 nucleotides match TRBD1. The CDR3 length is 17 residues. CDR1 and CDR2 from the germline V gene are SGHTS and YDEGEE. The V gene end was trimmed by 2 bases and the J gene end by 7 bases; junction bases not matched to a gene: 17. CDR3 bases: TGTGCCAGCAGCTTCCGGGCACATAGAGGGGGCCTAGGTGGCTACACCTTC. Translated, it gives CASSFRAHRGGLGGYTF.

As DNA, the CDR3 is TGTGCCTGGAGTTTGGGGGCGAATCAGCCCCAGCATTTT. Protein: CAWSLGANQPQHF. The genes are TRBV30 and TRBJ1-5; TRBD1 might be the D (6 bases). The CDR3 is 13 amino acids. Germline CDR1 is GTSNPN and CDR2 is SVGIG (reference sequence). V lost 2 bases and J lost 4, with 9 bases in between.

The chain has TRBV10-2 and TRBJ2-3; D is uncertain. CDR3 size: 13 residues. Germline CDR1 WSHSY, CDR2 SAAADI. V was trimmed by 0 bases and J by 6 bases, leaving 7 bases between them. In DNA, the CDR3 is TGCGCCAGCAGTGAGTCTTTACGGGATACGCAGTATTTT. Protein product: CASSESLRDTQYF.

The CDR3 region has the DNA TGTGCCAGCAGCCGGGGGACTCATTCCCTTCTATTAAATTCACCCCTCCACTTT. Its protein is CASSRGTHSLLLNSPLHF. The V gene is TRBV7-2, the J gene TRBJ1-6; possible D gene TRBD1, 5 bases. Germline V gene sequence: CDR1 SGHTA, CDR2 FQGNSA. There are 18 residues in the CDR3. Trimming removed 5 bases at V and 7 bases at J, with 24 bases between.

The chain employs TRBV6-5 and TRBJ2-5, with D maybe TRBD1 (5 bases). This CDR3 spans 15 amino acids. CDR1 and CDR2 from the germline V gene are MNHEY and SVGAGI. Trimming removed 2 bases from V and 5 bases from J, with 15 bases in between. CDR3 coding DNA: TGTGCCAGCAGTTACGGCGCAGGGTCGTCGGAGACCCAGTACTTC. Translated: CASSYGAGSSETQYF.

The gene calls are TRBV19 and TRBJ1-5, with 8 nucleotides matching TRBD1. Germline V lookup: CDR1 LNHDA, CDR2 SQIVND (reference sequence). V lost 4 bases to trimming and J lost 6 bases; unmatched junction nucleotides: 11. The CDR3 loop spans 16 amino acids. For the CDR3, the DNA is TGTGCCAGTAGTACCCGGGACAGGTTTGAAGGTCAGCCCCAGCATTTT. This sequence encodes CASSTRDRFEGQPQHF.

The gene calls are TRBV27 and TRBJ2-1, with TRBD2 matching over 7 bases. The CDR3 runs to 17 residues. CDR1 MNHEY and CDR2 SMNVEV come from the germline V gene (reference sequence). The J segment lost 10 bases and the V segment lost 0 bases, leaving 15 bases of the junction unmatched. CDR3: CASSLSGAGERKYEQFF. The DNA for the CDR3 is TGTGCCAGCAGTTTATCAGGGGCGGGAGAGAGGAAATACGAGCAGTTCTTC.

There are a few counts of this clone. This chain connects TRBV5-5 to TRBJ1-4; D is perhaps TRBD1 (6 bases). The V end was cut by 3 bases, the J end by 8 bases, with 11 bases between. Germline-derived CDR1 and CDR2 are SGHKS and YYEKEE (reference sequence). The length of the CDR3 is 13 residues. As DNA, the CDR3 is TGTGCCAGCAGCTCTGACAGGATCGAAAAACTGTTTTTT. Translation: CASSSDRIEKLFF.

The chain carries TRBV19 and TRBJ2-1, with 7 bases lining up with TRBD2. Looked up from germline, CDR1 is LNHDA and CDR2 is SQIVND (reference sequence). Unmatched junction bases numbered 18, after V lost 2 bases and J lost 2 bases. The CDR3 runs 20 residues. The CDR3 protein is CASSISAGDLMSGAYNEQFF. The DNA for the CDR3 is TGTGCCAGTAGTATATCCGCGGGGGATCTTATGAGCGGAGCCTACAATGAGCAGTTCTTC.